This T cell receptor beta chain was retrieved from a study of CD8+CD57+ T cells in acquired aplastic anemia. The germline V gene encodes CDR1 SGHVS and CDR2 FNYEAQ. This CDR3 region has 14 residues. Trimming removed 5 bases from V and 3 bases from J, with 14 bases in between. The template used for profiling TCR beta VDJ and CDR3 was genomic DNA. MiXCR, run by TCRdb on the reads, gives a single entry per CDR3 protein. In the table there are some 200,000 distinct CDR3 sequences, approximately 60% of which are singletons. This receptor was taken from a human donor in good health. Input material: sorted CD4+, CD8+, or CD8+CD57+ T cells (not recorded which) from PBMCs. This chain uses TRBV7-6 with TRBJ2-7, with D maybe TRBD2 (5 bases). Written as DNA, the CDR3 is TGTGCCAGCAGCCTAAATCAGCGGAGCTACGAGCAGTACTTC. This encodes CASSLNQRSYEQYF. The complete variable domain, with remaining parts taken from reference TRBV7-6 and TRBJ2-7, reads GAGVSQSPRYKVTKRGQDVALRCDPISGHVSLYWYRQALGQGPEFLTYFNYEAQQDKSGLPNDRFSAERPEGSISTLTIQRTEQRDSAMYRCASSLNQRSYEQYFGPGTRLTVT.